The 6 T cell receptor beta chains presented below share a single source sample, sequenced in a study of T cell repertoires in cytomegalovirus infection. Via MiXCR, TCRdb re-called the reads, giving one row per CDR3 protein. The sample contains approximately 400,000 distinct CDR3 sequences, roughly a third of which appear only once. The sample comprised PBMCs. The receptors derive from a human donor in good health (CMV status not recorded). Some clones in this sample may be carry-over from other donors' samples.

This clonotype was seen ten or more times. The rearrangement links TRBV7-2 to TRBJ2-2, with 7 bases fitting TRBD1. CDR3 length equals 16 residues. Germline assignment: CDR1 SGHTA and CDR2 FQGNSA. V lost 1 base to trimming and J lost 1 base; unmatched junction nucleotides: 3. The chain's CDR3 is CASSLVQGLNTGELFF. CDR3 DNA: TGTGCCAGCAGCTTAGTACAGGGGTTGAACACCGGGGAGCTGTTTTTT. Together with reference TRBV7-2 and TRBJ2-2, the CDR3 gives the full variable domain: GAGVSQSPSNKVTEKGKDVELRCDPISGHTALYWYRQSLGQGLEFLIYFQGNSAPDKSGLPSDRFSAERTGGSVSTLTIQRTQQEDSAVYLCASSLVQGLNTGELFFGEGSRLTVL.

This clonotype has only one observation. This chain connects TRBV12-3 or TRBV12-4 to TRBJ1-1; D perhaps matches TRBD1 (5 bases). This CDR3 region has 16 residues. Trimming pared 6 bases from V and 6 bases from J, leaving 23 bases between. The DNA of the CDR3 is TGTGCCAGCAGGGGGACCGGGACGGGGCTGAGGGCTGAAGCTTTCTTT. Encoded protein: CASRGTGTGLRAEAFF.

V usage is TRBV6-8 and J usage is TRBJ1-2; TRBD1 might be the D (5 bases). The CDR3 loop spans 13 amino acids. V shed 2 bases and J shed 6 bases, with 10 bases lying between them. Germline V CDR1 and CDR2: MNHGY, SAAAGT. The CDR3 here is CASSYAGNNGYTF. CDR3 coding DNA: TGTGCCAGCAGTTACGCAGGGAACAATGGCTACACCTTC.

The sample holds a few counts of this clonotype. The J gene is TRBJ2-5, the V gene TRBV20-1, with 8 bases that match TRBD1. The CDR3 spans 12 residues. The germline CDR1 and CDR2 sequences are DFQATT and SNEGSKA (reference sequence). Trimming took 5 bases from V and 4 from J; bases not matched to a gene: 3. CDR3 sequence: CSAPDRGETQYF. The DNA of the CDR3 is TGCAGTGCTCCCGACAGGGGAGAGACCCAGTACTTC.

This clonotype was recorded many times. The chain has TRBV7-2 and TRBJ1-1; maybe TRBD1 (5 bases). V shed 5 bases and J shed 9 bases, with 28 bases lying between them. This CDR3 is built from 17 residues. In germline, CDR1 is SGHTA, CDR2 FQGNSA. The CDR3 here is CASSLTNQGPSGLKAFF. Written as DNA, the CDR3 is TGTGCCAGCAGCCTAACTAACCAGGGTCCCTCAGGGCTGAAAGCTTTCTTT.

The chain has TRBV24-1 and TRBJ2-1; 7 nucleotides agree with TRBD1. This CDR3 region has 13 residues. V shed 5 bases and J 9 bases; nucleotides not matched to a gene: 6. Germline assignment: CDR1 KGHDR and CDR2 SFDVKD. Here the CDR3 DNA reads TGTGCCACCAGTGGACAGGGTCGGGGTGAGCAGTTCTTC. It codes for CATSGQGRGEQFF.